The rows below give T cell receptor beta chains drawn from one sample of a study of PD-1 blockade in classical Hodgkin lymphoma. Repertoires were generated with immunoSEQ multiplex PCR, while TCRdb's copy carries only in-frame clones and drops some. The table has roughly 31,000 clones, about 89% seen once; the top ten hold approximately 0.36%. Material for sequencing was CD4+ T cells from blood. These receptors were taken from a human donor with classical Hodgkin lymphoma. Both conserved end residues are part of each CDR3. D genes are given only for firm matches. Size is stated for part of the rows, as once, few or many counts, or as a class when the clone is expanded.

TRBV5-1	once	TRBD2	TRBJ2-7	TGCGCCAGCAGCTCCGAGGCTGGACTAGCAAACGAGCAGTACTTC	CASSSEAGLANEQYF
TRBV11-3	NA	NA	TRBJ2-3	TGTGCCAGCAGCGACCGCGGAGGGGGCGCAGATACGCAGTATTTT	CASSDRGGGADTQYF
TRBV28	NA	NA	TRBJ2-1	TGTGCCAGCTATCCGGCGCTGTTCCACAATGAGCAGTTCTTC	CASYPALFHNEQFF
TRBV2	NA	TRBD1	TRBJ1-1	TGTGCCAGCAGAATTTGGGACAGGGACACTGAAGCTTTCTTT	CASRIWDRDTEAFF
TRBV11-2	once	NA	TRBJ2-1	TGTGCCAGCAGAGGGTTGGGGACTGGCTCCTACAATGAGCAGTTCTTC	CASRGLGTGSYNEQFF
TRBV7-2	NA	TRBD1	TRBJ2-2	TGTGCCAGCAGCAAGGGACAGGGAAGCGGGGAGCTGTTTTTT	CASSKGQGSGELFF
TRBV2	NA	TRBD1	TRBJ2-2	TGTGCCAGCAGGGGACAGGTTAACACCGGGGAGCTGTTTTTT	CASRGQVNTGELFF
TRBV23-1	NA	TRBD1	TRBJ2-4	TGCGCCAGCAGTCAATGGACAGGGAAAGCCAAAAACATTCAGTACTTC	CASSQWTGKAKNIQYF
TRBV5-1	once	NA	TRBJ2-3	TGCGCCAGCAGCTACTCCGGGACCGGTACAGATACGCAGTATTTT	CASSYSGTGTDTQYF
TRBV19	NA	TRBD2	TRBJ2-1	TGTGCCAGTAGTATAGTCCCCGTGACTAGCGGTACCTACAATGAGCAGTTCTTC	CASSIVPVTSGTYNEQFF
TRBV7-9	NA	TRBD1	TRBJ1-6	TGTGCCAGCAGCTTAGTCGGGACAGGACCTACCTGGAACTCACCCCTCCACTTT	CASSLVGTGPTWNSPLHF
TRBV28	NA	TRBD1	TRBJ2-1	TGTGCCAGCAGTTTGGACAGGGGGCTCGACAATGAGCAGTTCTTC	CASSLDRGLDNEQFF
TRBV7-2	NA	TRBD2	TRBJ2-2	TGTGCCAGCAGGCTAGCGGGAAACGGGGAGCTGTTTTTT	CASRLAGNGELFF
TRBV5-1	NA	NA	TRBJ2-4	TGCGCCAGCAGCTTGGGACTTGGCGGATACATTCAGTACTTC	CASSLGLGGYIQYF
TRBV7-2	NA	NA	TRBJ2-1	TGTGCCAGCAGCCGGGGGGCTAGCGGAATTAATGAGCAGTTCTTC	CASSRGASGINEQFF
TRBV19	NA	TRBD2	TRBJ2-3	TGTGCCAGTATGGGGACAGGGACTAGCGGGAGGGCGTATACGCAGTATTTT	CASMGTGTSGRAYTQYF
TRBV27	NA	TRBD1	TRBJ2-1	TGTGCCAGCAGACAGACAGGGGGCCTGGAATATGAGCAGTTCTTC	CASRQTGGLEYEQFF
TRBV2	once	TRBD1	TRBJ1-1	TGTGCCAGCAGTGAAGGGGCAGGGGGGTCTGAAGCTTTCTTT	CASSEGAGGSEAFF
TRBV11-3	NA	NA	TRBJ1-2	TGTGCCAGCAGCCCTAGGAGGGAACGGAACAACTATGGCTACACCTTC	CASSPRRERNNYGYTF
TRBV19	once	NA	TRBJ2-5	TGTGCCAGTAGTATAGATGCTGGGTCCCAAGAGACCCAGTACTTC	CASSIDAGSQETQYF
TRBV30	NA	NA	TRBJ1-2	TGTGCCTGGACCAGACCGCTTAGGGGCTATGGCTACACCTTC	CAWTRPLRGYGYTF
TRBV29-1	NA	TRBD1	TRBJ2-1	TGCAGCGTTCAGGCCAGGGGGCCAATCAATGAGCAGTTCTTC	CSVQARGPINEQFF
TRBV5-1	NA	TRBD2	TRBJ2-7	TGCGCCAGCAGCTTGGATAGCGGGAGTTCGTACGAGCAGTACTTC	CASSLDSGSSYEQYF
TRBV9	NA	TRBD1	TRBJ2-7	TGTGCCAGCAGCGTAGCTCCCGGACAGGGCACCTACGAGCAGTACTTC	CASSVAPGQGTYEQYF
TRBV5-1	NA	NA	TRBJ2-7	TGCGCCAGCAGCTTGGCCCAGGGCCTCACCTACGAGCAGTACTTC	CASSLAQGLTYEQYF
TRBV18	NA	NA	TRBJ2-5	TGTGCCAGCTCACCGGTCGACCAAGAGACCCAGTACTTC	CASSPVDQETQYF
TRBV28	NA	TRBD2	TRBJ2-5	TGTGCCAGCAGTTCCCCGAGGGAGGGGTCCCCTTACCAAGAGACCCAGTACTTC	CASSSPREGSPYQETQYF
TRBV5-4	NA	TRBD2	TRBJ2-1	TGTGCCAGCAGCTTGGGACTAGCGGGGCCCTCCGATGAGCAGTTCTTC	CASSLGLAGPSDEQFF
TRBV28	NA	TRBD2	TRBJ2-7	TGTGCCAGCGAGACCCCCGGACTAGCGGGAGTCGAGCAGTACTTC	CASETPGLAGVEQYF
TRBV7-9	NA	NA	TRBJ1-1	TGTGCCAGCAGCGATCAGGGCTTCACTGAAGCTTTCTTT	CASSDQGFTEAFF
TRBV6-5	NA	NA	TRBJ2-1	TGTGCCAGCACCTCTCCGGAGCAGCTGGTACAGTTCTTC	CASTSPEQLVQFF
TRBV13	NA	NA	TRBJ2-7	TGTGCCAGCAGCCCCCCGGGACCCTACGAGCAGTACTTC	CASSPPGPYEQYF
TRBV5-8	NA	TRBD1	TRBJ1-6	TGTGCCAGCAGCTCTGGACAGGGGGCTGATTCACCCCTCCACTTT	CASSSGQGADSPLHF
TRBV6-5	NA	TRBD1	TRBJ1-2	TGTGCCAGCAGGAAAACGGGACAGGGCAACTATGGCTACACCTTC	CASRKTGQGNYGYTF
TRBV5-1	NA	TRBD2	TRBJ2-5	TGCGCCAGCAGCCTAATGGGAGGGGAAGAGACCCAGTACTTC	CASSLMGGEETQYF
TRBV7-2	NA	NA	TRBJ2-6	TGTGCCAGCAGCATTCTCGGGGGCACTGGGGCCAACGTCCTGACTTTC	CASSILGGTGANVLTF
TRBV6-5	NA	TRBD1	TRBJ2-2	TGTGCCAGCAGTTACTCCTCCGGGACAGTCACCGGGGAGCTGTTTTTT	CASSYSSGTVTGELFF
TRBV6-6	NA	NA	TRBJ1-3	TGTGCCAGCAAGGGCTCTAGCTCTGGAAACACCATATATTTT	CASKGSSSGNTIYF
TRBV28	few	NA	TRBJ1-2	TGTGCCAGCAGTTTAGGACAGCCGAACTATGGCTACACCTTC	CASSLGQPNYGYTF
TRBV9	NA	NA	TRBJ2-6	TGTGCCAGCAGCGTAGGTTTTGGGGCCGCTGGGGCCAACGTCCTGACTTTC	CASSVGFGAAGANVLTF
TRBV10-3	NA	NA	TRBJ1-2	TGTGCCATCAGTGAGTCTGGAGATACTCATGGCTACACCTTC	CAISESGDTHGYTF